These T cell receptor beta chains were read from a single sample in a study of blood T cell repertoires in COVID-19. The data were produced by immunoSEQ multiplex PCR, yet TCRdb's version contains in-frame clones alone and is incomplete. The data show 400,000 to 500,000 clones, around 89% seen once. The specimen sequenced was PBMCs or T cells enriched from blood (not recorded which). These receptors came from a woman in her thirties or forties who had recovered from COVID-19. Both conserved end residues are part of each CDR3. A D gene is named only where the DNA matches it firmly. Size values are once, few and many counts, or a class for expanded clones, and some rows have none.

j_gene,d_gene,abundance,v_gene,CDR3aa,CDR3nt
TRBJ2-1,TRBD2,.,TRBV6-2/TRBV6-3,CASSYSRFRLASSYNEQFF,TGTGCCAGCAGTTACTCTAGGTTTAGACTAGCGAGCTCCTACAATGAGCAGTTCTTC
TRBJ2-2,TRBD2,few,TRBV7-9,CASRDRTSGAPGELFF,TGTGCCAGCAGGGACCGGACTAGCGGGGCCCCCGGGGAGCTGTTTTTT
TRBJ2-1,TRBD2,once,TRBV5-1,CASSFSGSIVDEQFF,TGCGCCAGCAGTTTTAGCGGGAGTATAGTTGATGAGCAGTTCTTC
TRBJ2-5,TRBD2,.,TRBV19,CASSRGEGLAEETQYF,TGTGCCAGTAGTAGGGGGGAAGGACTAGCGGAAGAGACCCAGTACTTC
TRBJ1-3,.,few,TRBV9,CASSVASSSGNTIYF,TGTGCCAGCAGCGTAGCCTCCAGCTCTGGAAACACCATATATTTT
TRBJ1-6,TRBD1,.,TRBV4-3,CASSQMTGNNSPLHF,TGCGCCAGCAGCCAAATGACAGGGAATAATTCACCCCTCCACTTT
TRBJ2-2,TRBD1,.,TRBV5-1,CASSLRGLGTGELFF,TGCGCCAGCAGCTTGAGGGGGCTGGGCACCGGGGAGCTGTTTTTT
TRBJ2-5,TRBD2,.,TRBV6-1,CASSASPGKSGGTQYF,TGTGCCAGCAGTGCCTCCCCCGGGAAGAGCGGGGGTACCCAGTACTTC
TRBJ1-1,.,.,TRBV4-3,CASSQNAGTTNTEAFF,TGCGCCAGCAGCCAAAATGCCGGGACAACAAACACTGAAGCTTTCTTT
TRBJ1-2,.,.,TRBV24-1,CATSDADFYGYTF,TGTGCCACCAGTGACGCGGACTTCTATGGCTACACCTTC
TRBJ2-7,.,.,TRBV19,CASSGTLDGEQYF,TGTGCCAGTAGTGGGACACTAGACGGGGAGCAGTACTTC
TRBJ2-7,.,.,TRBV2,CASSGRAGDPQYF,TGTGCCAGCAGTGGGAGGGCTGGTGACCCGCAGTACTTC
TRBJ1-2,.,.,TRBV19,CASSPTGLYIYGYTF,TGTGCCAGTAGCCCCACAGGGTTATATATCTATGGCTACACCTTC
TRBJ2-4,TRBD2,.,TRBV4-1,CASSQEGGSAKNIQYF,TGCGCCAGCAGCCAAGAGGGGGGGTCAGCCAAAAACATTCAGTACTTC
TRBJ1-1,.,.,TRBV7-6,CASSLSHPLSEGRPEAFF,TGTGCCAGCAGCCTATCACACCCACTATCGGAAGGCCGTCCTGAAGCTTTCTTT
TRBJ2-1,TRBD2,.,TRBV9,CASSVVAGGPNYNEQFF,TGTGCCAGCAGCGTCGTAGCGGGAGGGCCGAATTACAATGAGCAGTTCTTC
TRBJ2-5,.,.,TRBV6-5,CASSPTSHGGETQYF,TGTGCCAGCAGTCCGACTAGTCACGGTGGAGAGACCCAGTACTTC
TRBJ1-1,.,.,TRBV12-5,CASGLGAVNTEAFF,TGTGCTAGTGGTTTGGGGGCAGTGAACACTGAAGCTTTCTTT
TRBJ2-6,TRBD1,.,TRBV3-1/TRBV3-2,CASSLRTGRYRSGANVLTF,TGTGCCAGCAGCTTGCGGACAGGGCGCTACCGCTCTGGGGCCAACGTCCTGACTTTC
TRBJ1-1,TRBD1,.,TRBV12-5,CASARQGKNTEAFF,TGTGCTAGTGCCCGACAGGGGAAGAACACTGAAGCTTTCTTT
TRBJ1-5,.,.,TRBV7-2,CASSLYRDNQPQHF,TGTGCCAGCAGCTTGTACAGGGACAATCAGCCCCAGCATTTT
TRBJ2-5,.,.,TRBV27,CASSTLRDSGLQETQYF,TGTGCCAGCAGTACACTCCGGGACTCCGGTCTCCAAGAGACCCAGTACTTC
TRBJ1-2,.,.,TRBV13,CASSTGGRGYTF,TGTGCCAGCAGCACCGGAGGTAGGGGCTACACCTTC
TRBJ1-3,.,.,TRBV5-6,CASSFDRRNTIYF,TGTGCCAGCAGCTTCGACAGGAGAAACACCATATATTTT
TRBJ2-3,.,.,TRBV4-3,CASSQDPGRDTQYF,TGCGCCAGCAGCCAAGATCCTGGGCGCGATACGCAGTATTTT
TRBJ2-1,.,.,TRBV9,CASSVGQSYNEQFF,TGTGCCAGCAGCGTGGGGCAGAGCTACAATGAGCAGTTCTTC
TRBJ1-1,.,.,TRBV27,CASSFSELRGTEAFF,TGTGCCAGCAGTTTCTCAGAATTAAGAGGGACTGAAGCTTTCTTT
TRBJ2-1,TRBD1,few,TRBV5-1,CASSPGQGRLNEQFF,TGCGCCAGCAGCCCCGGACAGGGAAGGTTAAATGAGCAGTTCTTC
TRBJ1-1,.,.,TRBV12-3/TRBV12-4,CASSFGTEAFF,TGTGCCAGCAGTTTCGGTACCGAAGCTTTCTTT
TRBJ2-7,.,.,TRBV7-2,CASSLRVAEATYEQYF,TGTGCCAGCAGCTTAAGGGTAGCGGAAGCTACCTACGAGCAGTACTTC
TRBJ1-5,TRBD1,.,TRBV18,CASSPLGTGGLYSNQPQHF,TGTGCCAGCTCACCACTTGGGACAGGGGGTCTCTATAGCAATCAGCCCCAGCATTTT
TRBJ1-6,TRBD1,.,TRBV30,CAWSEGTGSSPLHF,TGTGCCTGGAGTGAGGGGACAGGGTCCTCACCCCTCCACTTT
TRBJ2-7,.,once,TRBV3-1/TRBV3-2,CASSPVPPGGYEQYF,TGTGCCAGCAGCCCCGTACCTCCCGGGGGTTACGAGCAGTACTTC
TRBJ2-3,TRBD2,.,TRBV29-1,CSVVLAGGLADTQYF,TGCAGCGTTGTCCTAGCGGGAGGTCTTGCAGATACGCAGTATTTT
TRBJ2-3,TRBD1,.,TRBV13,CASSLDPPTGVGTDTQYF,TGTGCCAGCAGCTTAGATCCTCCGACAGGGGTGGGGACAGATACGCAGTATTTT
TRBJ1-1,.,.,TRBV12-3/TRBV12-4,CASILNGGEAFF,TGTGCCAGCATCCTAAATGGAGGGGAAGCTTTCTTT
TRBJ1-2,.,.,TRBV24-1,CATSDRTTQGGYTF,TGTGCCACCAGTGATCGGACCACTCAGGGTGGCTACACCTTC
TRBJ1-3,.,.,TRBV6-1,CASSEREGYTIYF,TGTGCCAGCAGTGAAAGGGAGGGGTACACCATATATTTT
TRBJ1-5,TRBD1,.,TRBV4-2,CASSQGQGGSNQPQHF,TGTGCCAGCAGCCAAGGTCAGGGGGGTAGCAATCAGCCCCAGCATTTT
TRBJ2-4,.,.,TRBV19,CASGDRRVLAKNIQYF,TGTGCCAGTGGCGACAGAAGGGTGCTAGCCAAAAACATTCAGTACTTC
TRBJ2-1,TRBD2,.,TRBV11-2,CASSFRTGGGLSEQFF,TGTGCCAGCAGCTTTAGGACGGGAGGAGGGCTTTCTGAGCAGTTCTTC